These 20 T cell receptor beta chains were all obtained from the same sample, sequenced in a study of shared clonotypes between healthy human individuals. Some clones are missing from TCRdb's copy, which holds only in-frame ones; the method was immunoSEQ multiplex PCR. The profile covers around 600,000 clones, with more than 95% appearing a single time and approximately 0.057% taken by the ten largest. Sample: naive CD4+ T cells sorted from blood. Subset indicated: CD45RA+ positively selected. The receptors stem from a woman between 25 and 40 years old in good health.

V usage is TRBV28 and J usage is TRBJ2-3, with D perhaps TRBD1 (5 bases). Germline lookup yields CDR1 MDHEN and CDR2 SYDVKM. This CDR3 spans 18 amino acids. Trimming took off 1 base at V and 4 bases at J, with 21 bases between the two ends. The chain's CDR3 is CASSLSWTGGLGADTQYF. CDR3 DNA sequence: TGTGCCAGCAGTTTATCATGGACGGGTGGGCTAGGGGCAGATACGCAGTATTTT.

The chain is built from TRBV19 and TRBJ1-5, with D unclear. The V end was cut by 5 bases, the J end by 0 bases, with 17 bases between. CDR3 length: 17 residues. Germline CDR1 is LNHDA and CDR2 is SQIVND (reference sequence). CDR3 loop: CASSRLRADDSNQPQHF. CDR3 coding DNA: TGTGCCAGTAGTCGGCTCCGGGCAGACGATAGCAATCAGCCCCAGCATTTT.

In this sample, this clone turned up a few times. CDR3 DNA sequence: TGTGCCAGCAGCTTAACTGCGGTGGGCTACGAGCAGTACTTC. Translated: CASSLTAVGYEQYF. The chain carries TRBV7-2 and TRBJ2-7, with D uncertain. Germline-derived CDR1 and CDR2 are SGHTA and FQGNSA. The V end was cut by 2 bases, the J end by 3 bases, with 11 bases between. There are 14 residues in the CDR3.

This chain connects TRBV15 to TRBJ2-2; 9 bases fit TRBD1. CDR3 length equals 18 residues. V trimming: 0 bases; J trimming: 4 bases; junction bases outside the gene matches: 9. Germline CDR1 and CDR2: LNHNV and YYDKDF (reference sequence). This chain's CDR3 is CATSRDLAGQGGTGELFF. CDR3 DNA sequence: TGTGCCACCAGCAGAGATCTCGCGGGACAGGGAGGCACCGGGGAGCTGTTTTTT.

The rearrangement links TRBV15 to TRBJ1-2; tentatively, D is TRBD1 (5 bases). The CDR3 spans 16 residues. Germline V CDR1 and CDR2: LNHNV, YYDKDF (reference sequence). The ends were cut back, 4 bases at V and 8 bases at J, with 23 bases in the middle. The CDR3 nucleotides are TGTGCCACCAGCAATTACCTGTTGAGGCAGGGACGGGGCTACACCTTC. This gives the protein CATSNYLLRQGRGYTF. The full variable domain, in which reference TRBV15 and TRBJ1-2 provide the parts outside the CDR3, is DAMVIQNPRYQVTQFGKPVTLSCSQTLNHNVMYWYQQKSSQAPKLLFHYYDKDFNNEADTPDNFQSRRPNTSFCFLDIRSPGLGDTAMYLCATSNYLLRQGRGYTFGSGTRLTVV.

The V and J genes are TRBV25-1 and TRBJ2-1; D might be TRBD2 (7 bases). The CDR3 loop spans 15 amino acids. Deletions cut 2 bases from V and 3 bases from J, with 11 bases between. Germline CDR1 reads MGHDK; CDR2 reads SYGVNS. The CDR3 loop reads CASSERGGHYNEQFF. In DNA form, the CDR3 reads TGTGCCAGCAGTGAAAGGGGGGGCCACTACAATGAGCAGTTCTTC.

This clone appeared a single time. This chain uses TRBV10-3 with TRBJ2-1, with 8 bases that match TRBD1. The CDR3 runs 15 residues. V shed 6 bases and J 7 bases; nucleotides not matched to a gene: 11. CDR1 and CDR2 (germline): ENHRY, SYGVKD. This chain's CDR3 is CAIRTPGTGKNEQFF. CDR3 sequence (DNA): TGTGCCATCAGGACCCCCGGGACAGGAAAGAATGAGCAGTTCTTC.

The chain links TRBV5-1 to TRBJ2-3; no clear D. The V gene's germline CDR1 is SGHRS and CDR2 YFSETQ. V was pared by 0 bases and J by 5 bases, with 10 bases between. The CDR3 loop spans 14 amino acids. In DNA form, the CDR3 reads TGCGCCAGCAGCTTGGATACCCTTAAAGATACGCAGTATTTT. Amino acids: CASSLDTLKDTQYF.

The chain recombines TRBV2 with TRBJ2-5, with D perhaps matching TRBD2 (5 bases). This CDR3 has 11 residues. V was cut by 7 bases and J by 4 bases, with 7 bases left in between. CDR1 and CDR2 (germline): SNHLY, FYNNEI. The CDR3 DNA follows: TGTGCCAGCACGGCGGGAGAGACCCAGTACTTC. Translating it yields CASTAGETQYF. Complete variable domain (other parts from reference TRBV2 and TRBJ2-5): EPEVTQTPSHQVTQMGQEVILRCVPISNHLYFYWYRQILGQKVEFLVSFYNNEISEKSEIFDDQFSVERPDGSNFTLKIRSTKLEDSAMYFCASTAGETQYFGPGTRLLVL.

The sample holds one count of this clone. The CDR3 bases are TGTGCCAGCAGCCAATCAGGGGTCCCGATGAACACTGAAGCTTTCTTT. This encodes CASSQSGVPMNTEAFF. The chain combines TRBV2 with TRBJ1-1; weak D call: TRBD1 (6 bases). Per germline, CDR1 SNHLY and CDR2 FYNNEI. The V end lost 6 bases, the J end lost 0 bases, and 17 bases lay between the germline ends. The CDR3 loop spans 16 amino acids.

The rearrangement links TRBV6-6 to TRBJ2-1; D is unclear. Trimming took off 5 bases at V and 6 bases at J, with 11 bases between the two ends. The CDR3 is made up of 13 amino acids. The germline gives CDR1 MNHNY, CDR2 SVGAGI (reference sequence). CDR3 amino acids: CASSHGNANEQFF. The CDR3 coding sequence is TGTGCCAGCAGTCATGGGAATGCCAATGAGCAGTTCTTC.

A single count supports this clone. As DNA, the CDR3 is TGTGCCAGCAGCCTGTTGAGGCGGGCCGACTATGGCTACACCTTC. Translating it yields CASSLLRRADYGYTF. The rearrangement links TRBV5-6 to TRBJ1-2; D not certain. V gave up 4 bases and J gave up 3 bases, with 16 bases separating them. The CDR3 length is 15 residues. From germline, CDR1 is SGHDT and CDR2 YYEEEE.

V usage is TRBV28 and J usage is TRBJ2-1; 11 nucleotides agree with TRBD2. From germline, CDR1 is MDHEN and CDR2 SYDVKM. The CDR3 spans 16 residues. Unmatched junction bases numbered 11, after V lost 6 bases and J lost 7 bases. As DNA, the CDR3 is TGTGCCAGCAGACCTACTAGCGGGAGTGGTGAAAATGAGCAGTTCTTC. Translating gives CASRPTSGSGENEQFF.

The chain combines TRBV5-1 with TRBJ1-1; the match to TRBD1 covers 7 bases. Trimming took 4 bases from V and 3 from J; bases not matched to a gene: 3. CDR1 and CDR2 from the germline V gene are SGHRS and YFSETQ. The CDR3 consists of 13 residues. The CDR3 DNA follows: TGCGCCAGCAGCAGAACAGGGGACACTGAAGCTTTCTTT. It codes for CASSRTGDTEAFF.

This sequence joins TRBV4-1 and TRBJ2-7; D may be TRBD2 (5 bases). Trimming stripped 0 bases from V and 3 bases from J, with 15 bases between. This CDR3 is built from 16 residues. The germline CDR1 and CDR2 sequences are MGHRA and YSYEKL. DNA of the CDR3: TGCGCCAGCAGCCAAGACGTGGTTGGAGGAGTCTACGAGCAGTACTTC. Translated, it gives CASSQDVVGGVYEQYF.

This chain joins TRBV30 and TRBJ2-7; D not certain. The V gene's germline CDR1 is GTSNPN and CDR2 SVGIG (reference sequence). Deletions cut 4 bases from V and 5 bases from J, with 12 bases between. This CDR3 is built from 12 residues. CDR3 amino acids: CAWKDPGDEQYF. The CDR3, as DNA: TGTGCCTGGAAGGACCCCGGAGACGAGCAGTACTTC. Together with reference TRBV30 and TRBJ2-7, the CDR3 gives the full variable domain: SQTIHQWPATLVQPVGSPLSLECTVEGTSNPNLYWYRQAAGRGLQLLFYSVGIGQISSEVPQNLSASRPQDRQFILSSKKLLLSDSGFYLCAWKDPGDEQYFGPGTRLTVT.

V is TRBV6-1 and J is TRBJ2-5; D call uncertain. The length of the CDR3 is 14 residues. Germline-derived CDR1 and CDR2 are MNHNS and SASEGT. Trimming pared 7 bases from V and 5 bases from J, leaving 17 bases between. The CDR3 loop reads CASNRVGSRETQYF. Written as DNA, the CDR3 is TGTGCCAGCAATAGGGTTGGTTCCCGGGAGACCCAGTACTTC.

V and J are TRBV10-3 and TRBJ2-2, with 7 bases matching TRBD1. Germline V CDR1 and CDR2: ENHRY, SYGVKD. This CDR3 is 16 amino acids long. The trim removed 1 base at V and 2 bases at J, leaving 4 bases unmatched. The CDR3 region has the DNA TGTGCCATCAGTGAGTGGGGACAGTATAACACCGGGGAGCTGTTTTTT. The encoded protein is CAISEWGQYNTGELFF.

The rearrangement links TRBV5-1 to TRBJ2-1; D possibly corresponds to TRBD2 (6 bases). There are 15 residues in the CDR3. The ends were cut back, 0 bases at V and 7 bases at J, with 14 bases in the middle. The germline CDR1 and CDR2 sequences are SGHRS and YFSETQ. The CDR3 sequence: CASSLDRGARNEQFF. The CDR3 coding sequence is TGCGCCAGCAGCTTGGATCGCGGGGCTAGAAATGAGCAGTTCTTC. Full variable domain (remainder filled in from reference TRBV5-1 and TRBJ2-1): KAGVTQTPRYLIKTRGQQVTLSCSPISGHRSVSWYQQTPGQGLQFLFEYFSETQRNKGNFPGRFSGRQFSNSRSEMNVSTLELGDSALYLCASSLDRGARNEQFFGPGTRLTVL.

This clone was recorded only once. The J gene is TRBJ2-3, the V gene TRBV7-2; no clear D. The CDR3 loop spans 12 amino acids. From germline, CDR1 is SGHTA and CDR2 FQGNSA. V lost 5 bases and J lost 0, with 3 bases in between. CDR3 loop: CASSPSTDTQYF. CDR3 DNA sequence: TGTGCCAGCAGCCCGAGCACAGATACGCAGTATTTT.